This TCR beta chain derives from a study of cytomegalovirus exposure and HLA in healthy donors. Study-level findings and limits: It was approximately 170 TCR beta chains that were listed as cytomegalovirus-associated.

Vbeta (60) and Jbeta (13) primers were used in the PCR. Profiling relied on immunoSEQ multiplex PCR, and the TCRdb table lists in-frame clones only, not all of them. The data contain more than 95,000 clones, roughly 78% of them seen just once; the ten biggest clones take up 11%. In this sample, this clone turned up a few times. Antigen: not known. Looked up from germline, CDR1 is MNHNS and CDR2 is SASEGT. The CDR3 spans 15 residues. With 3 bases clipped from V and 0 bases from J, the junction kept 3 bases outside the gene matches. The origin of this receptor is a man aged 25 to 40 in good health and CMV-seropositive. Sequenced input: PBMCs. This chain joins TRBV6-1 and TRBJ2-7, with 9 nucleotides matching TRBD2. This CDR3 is CASSDSSGGSYEQYF. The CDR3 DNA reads TGTGCCAGCAGTGACAGTAGCGGGGGCTCCTACGAGCAGTACTTC.